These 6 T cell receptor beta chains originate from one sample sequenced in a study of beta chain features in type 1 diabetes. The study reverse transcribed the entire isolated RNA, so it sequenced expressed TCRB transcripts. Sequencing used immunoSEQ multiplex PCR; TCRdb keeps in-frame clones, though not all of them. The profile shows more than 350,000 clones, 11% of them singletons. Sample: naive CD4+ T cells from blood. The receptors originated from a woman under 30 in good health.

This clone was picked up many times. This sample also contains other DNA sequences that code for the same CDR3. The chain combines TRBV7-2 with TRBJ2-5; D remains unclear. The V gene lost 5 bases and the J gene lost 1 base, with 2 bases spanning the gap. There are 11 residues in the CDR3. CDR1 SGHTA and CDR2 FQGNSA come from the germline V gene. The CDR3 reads CASSVQETQYF. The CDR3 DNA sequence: TGTGCCAGCAGCGTCCAAGAGACCCAGTACTTC.

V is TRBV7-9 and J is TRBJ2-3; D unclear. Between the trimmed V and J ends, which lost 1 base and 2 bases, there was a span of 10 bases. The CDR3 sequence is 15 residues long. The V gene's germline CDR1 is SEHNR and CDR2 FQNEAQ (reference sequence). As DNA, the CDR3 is TGTGCCAGCAGCTTAGTGTCTACTTACACAGATACGCAGTATTTT. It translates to CASSLVSTYTDTQYF.

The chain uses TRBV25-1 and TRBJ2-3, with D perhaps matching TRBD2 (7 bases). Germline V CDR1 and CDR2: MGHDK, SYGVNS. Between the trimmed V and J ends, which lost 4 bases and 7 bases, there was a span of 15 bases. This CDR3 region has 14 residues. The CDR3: CASSVTGGINTQYF. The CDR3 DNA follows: TGTGCCAGCAGTGTGACGGGGGGCATTAATACGCAGTATTTT.

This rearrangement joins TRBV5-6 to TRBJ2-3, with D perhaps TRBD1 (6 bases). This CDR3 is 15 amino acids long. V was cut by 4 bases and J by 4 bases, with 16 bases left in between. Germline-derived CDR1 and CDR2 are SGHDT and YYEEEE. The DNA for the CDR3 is TGTGCCAGCAGCCAGTATGGCAGGGGCCCAGATACGCAGTATTTT. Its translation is CASSQYGRGPDTQYF.

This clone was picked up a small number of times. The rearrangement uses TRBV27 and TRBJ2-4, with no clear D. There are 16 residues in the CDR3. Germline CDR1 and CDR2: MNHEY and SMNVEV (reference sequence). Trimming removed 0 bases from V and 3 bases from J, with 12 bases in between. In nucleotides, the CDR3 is TGTGCCAGCAGTTTATCGGGTCCCCTCGGCAAAAACATTCAGTACTTC. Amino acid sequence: CASSLSGPLGKNIQYF.

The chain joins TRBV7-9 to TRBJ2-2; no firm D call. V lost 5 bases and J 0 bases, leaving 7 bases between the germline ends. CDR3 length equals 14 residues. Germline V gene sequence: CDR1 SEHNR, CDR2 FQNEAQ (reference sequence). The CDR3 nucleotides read TGTGCCAGCAGCGTTTTCCCGAACACCGGGGAGCTGTTTTTT. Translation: CASSVFPNTGELFF. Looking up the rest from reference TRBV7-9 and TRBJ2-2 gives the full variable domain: DTGVSQNPRHKITKRGQNVTFRCDPISEHNRLYWYRQTLGQGPEFLTYFQNEAQLEKSRLLSDRFSAERPKGSFSTLEIQRTEQGDSAMYLCASSVFPNTGELFFGEGSRLTVL.